This T cell receptor (beta chain) was recovered during a study of T cell responses to AZD1222 COVID-19 vaccine (dated by TCRdb to about 2021). Regarding the research as a whole: A total of 230 to 250 trial participants underwent TCR sequencing, of whom some 200 had received two doses of AZD1222 and around 25 had received two doses of the MenACWY control vaccine. Trial participants were enrolled into age subgroups of 18-55, 56-69 and 70-plus years, which contained 148, 28 and 57 TCR-sequenced participants, respectively. Here is what the overall study found, with its caveats: No day 14 peak-response samples were available, so repertoires were characterized only after the peak T cell response. Most participants were white British and females outnumbered males, and the authors suggested that clonal diversity may have been underestimated. After two AZD1222 doses, spike-specific TCR breadth and depth were significantly higher than at day 0 and than in MenACWY recipients. Epitopes outside the regions mutated in the B.1.351 and B.1.1.7 variants were reportedly recognized by nearly half of the unique spike-specific TCRs. Conclusions about previously exposed vaccinees are limited because only 6 or 7 AZD1222 recipients were SARS-CoV-2 seropositive at baseline. The vaccine-associated CD4 TCRs covered the entire spike protein, and the dominant responses fell in regions 160-218 and 743-854. The 56-69-year group was small, and its depth increase did not reach significance, likely because of low power.

The time point label, read with the paper, signifies: about 28 days (+/-7) after the second vaccine dose. AZD1222 recipients whose second dose came at about 4 weeks and those whose second dose came at about 12 weeks were combined into one group, since spike-specific TCR depth and breadth did not differ between the two schedules. The vaccinee samples were drawn from two UK trials, COV001 and COV002, one of which was a single-blind randomized controlled phase 2/3 trial testing AZD1222 (ChAdOx1 nCoV-19) in healthy adults. For TCRbeta chain sequencing, PBMC samples from trial participants were taken at day 0 and at day 28 after the second dose. The CDR3 regions of human TCRbeta chains were analyzed by immunosequencing. The study's processing was this. Repertoire TCRs were checked for matches against a reference library of SARS-CoV-2-specific TCRs that had been generated using the MIRA antigen-specificity platform. Breadth was defined as the fraction of unique TCRs that were SARS-CoV-2-associated, and depth was defined as the fraction of total T cells that were SARS-CoV-2-associated. Each spike-specific TCR was assigned to its reactive spike region and to a CD4 or CD8 class using the MIRA data. Log10-transformed breadth and depth values were compared by one-way ANOVA with Sidak's multiple comparisons tests. TCRdb obtained this table from immuneACCESS and retained in-frame rearrangements with V and J assigned. These tables miss some clones; where compared with another copy, unresolved V genes account for less than half of the shortfall, and the remainder is unexplained. The V and J calls and the clone size are those of that table, but D and trimming were determined from the DNA. In this sample the table shows around 120,000 clones, about 93% of which occur a single time. 5% of the sample rests with the top ten.

About this clone itself: Its antigen is currently not known. No base quality values were provided; no much bigger clone lies one nucleotide off.

The CDR3 goes from the cysteine to the phenylalanine over 15 residues. CDR3 DNA is the only sequence kept; it has 45 bases, read in frame from the first base. The sequence joins TRBV21-1 to TRBJ1-1. TRBV21-1 constitutes a pseudogene. The starting material was peripheral blood, obtained 28 days after the second AZD1222 dose. The sequence was obtained from an adult who received the AZD1222 COVID-19 vaccine. The DNA sequence reads TGTGCCAGCAGCAAAGATGGGGATTGCAGCACTGAAGCTTTCTTT. Its product reads: CASSKDGDCSTEAFF.